This TCR beta chain derives from a study of blood T cell repertoires in COVID-19. Clones were sequenced by immunoSEQ multiplex PCR, and TCRdb holds only the in-frame ones, with some missing. The table has about 230,000 clones, 81% seen once. This CDR3 comprises 14 residues. Germline values: CDR1 KGHDR, CDR2 SFDVKD. V was pared by 9 bases and J by 4 bases, with 17 bases between. The sequence was collected from an elderly woman with acute or convalescent COVID-19. Sequenced sample: peripheral blood. V gene TRBV24-1 combines with J gene TRBJ1-1; TRBD1 is a possible D gene (5 bases). CDR3 loop: CATGGSSVGTEAFF. Written as DNA, the CDR3 is TGTGCCACCGGGGGGAGCAGTGTTGGCACTGAAGCTTTCTTT.